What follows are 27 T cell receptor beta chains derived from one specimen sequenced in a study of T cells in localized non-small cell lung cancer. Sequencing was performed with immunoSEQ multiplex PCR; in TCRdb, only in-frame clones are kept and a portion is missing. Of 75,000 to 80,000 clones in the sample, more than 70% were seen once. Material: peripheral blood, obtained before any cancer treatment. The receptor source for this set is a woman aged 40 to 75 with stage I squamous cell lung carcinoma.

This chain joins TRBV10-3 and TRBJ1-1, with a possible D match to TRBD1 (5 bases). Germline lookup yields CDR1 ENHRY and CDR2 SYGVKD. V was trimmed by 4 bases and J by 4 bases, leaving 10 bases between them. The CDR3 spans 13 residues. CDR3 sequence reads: CAISGGVGTEAFF. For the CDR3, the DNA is TGTGCCATCAGTGGAGGGGTGGGCACTGAAGCTTTCTTT.

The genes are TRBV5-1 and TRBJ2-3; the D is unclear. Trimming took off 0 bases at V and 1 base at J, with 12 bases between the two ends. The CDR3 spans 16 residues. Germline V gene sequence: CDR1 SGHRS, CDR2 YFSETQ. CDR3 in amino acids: CASSLAGRPGTDTQYF. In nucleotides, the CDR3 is TGCGCCAGCAGCTTGGCCGGTAGGCCCGGCACAGATACGCAGTATTTT.

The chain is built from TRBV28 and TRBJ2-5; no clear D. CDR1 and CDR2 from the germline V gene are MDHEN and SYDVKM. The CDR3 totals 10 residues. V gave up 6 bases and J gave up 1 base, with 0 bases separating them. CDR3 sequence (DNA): TGTGCCAGCAGCCAAGAGACCCAGTACTTC. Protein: CASSQETQYF.

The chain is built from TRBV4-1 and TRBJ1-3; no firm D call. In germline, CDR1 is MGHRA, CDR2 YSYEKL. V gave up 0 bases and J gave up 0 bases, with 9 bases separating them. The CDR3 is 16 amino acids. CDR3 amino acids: CASSQDLGGSGNTIYF. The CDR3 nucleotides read TGCGCCAGCAGCCAAGATTTAGGAGGCTCTGGAAACACCATATATTTT.

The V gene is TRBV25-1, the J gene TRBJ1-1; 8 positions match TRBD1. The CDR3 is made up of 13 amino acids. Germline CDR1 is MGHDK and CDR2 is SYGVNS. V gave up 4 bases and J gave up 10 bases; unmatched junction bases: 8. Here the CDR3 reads CASSGGQGRRAFF. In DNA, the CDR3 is TGTGCCAGCAGTGGCGGACAGGGTAGGCGAGCTTTCTTT. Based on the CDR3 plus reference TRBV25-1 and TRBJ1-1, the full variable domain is EADIYQTPRYLVIGTGKKITLECSQTMGHDKMYWYQQDPGMELHLIHYSYGVNSTEKGDLSSESTVSRIRTEHFPLTLESARPSHTSQYLCASSGGQGRRAFFGQGTRLTVV.

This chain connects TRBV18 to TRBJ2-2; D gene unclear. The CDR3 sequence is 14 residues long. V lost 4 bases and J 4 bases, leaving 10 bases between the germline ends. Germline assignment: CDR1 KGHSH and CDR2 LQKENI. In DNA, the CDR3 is TGTGCCAGCTCACAGGGTAGTGGCACCGGGGAGCTGTTTTTT. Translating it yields CASSQGSGTGELFF. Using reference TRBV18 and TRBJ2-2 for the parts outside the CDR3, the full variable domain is NAGVMQNPRHLVRRRGQEARLRCSPMKGHSHVYWYRQLPEEGLKFMVYLQKENIIDESGMPKERFSAEFPKEGPSILRIQQVVRGDSAAYFCASSQGSGTGELFFGEGSRLTVL.

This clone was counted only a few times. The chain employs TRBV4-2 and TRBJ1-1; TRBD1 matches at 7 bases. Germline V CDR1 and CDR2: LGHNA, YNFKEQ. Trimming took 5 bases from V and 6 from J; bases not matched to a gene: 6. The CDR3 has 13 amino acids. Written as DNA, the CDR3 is TGTGCCAGCAGCTATGATCAGGGGGCTGAAGCTTTCTTT. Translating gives CASSYDQGAEAFF.

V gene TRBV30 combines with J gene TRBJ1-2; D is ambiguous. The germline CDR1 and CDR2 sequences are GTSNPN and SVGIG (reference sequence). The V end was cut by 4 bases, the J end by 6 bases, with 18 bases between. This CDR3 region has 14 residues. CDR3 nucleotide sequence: TGTGCCTGGATCCCGAAAGCAGGACTTCATGGCTACACCTTC. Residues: CAWIPKAGLHGYTF.

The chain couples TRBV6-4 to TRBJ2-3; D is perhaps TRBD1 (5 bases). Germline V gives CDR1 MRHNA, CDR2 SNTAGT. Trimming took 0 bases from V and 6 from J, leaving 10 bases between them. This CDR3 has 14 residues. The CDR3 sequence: CASSDSSGADTQYF. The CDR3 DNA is TGTGCCAGCAGTGACTCGAGTGGGGCGGATACGCAGTATTTT.

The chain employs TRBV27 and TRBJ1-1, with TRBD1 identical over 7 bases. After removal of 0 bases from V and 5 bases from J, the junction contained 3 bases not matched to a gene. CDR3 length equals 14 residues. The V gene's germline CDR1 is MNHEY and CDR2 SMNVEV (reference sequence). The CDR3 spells CASSLSVRGTEAFF. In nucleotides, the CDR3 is TGTGCCAGCAGTTTATCGGTCAGGGGGACTGAAGCTTTCTTT.

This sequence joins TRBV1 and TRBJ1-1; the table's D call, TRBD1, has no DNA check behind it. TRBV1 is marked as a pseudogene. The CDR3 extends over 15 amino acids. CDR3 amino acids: CTSRQKDRDYTEAFF. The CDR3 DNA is TGCACCAGCAGACAAAAGGACAGGGATTACACTGAAGCTTTCTTT.

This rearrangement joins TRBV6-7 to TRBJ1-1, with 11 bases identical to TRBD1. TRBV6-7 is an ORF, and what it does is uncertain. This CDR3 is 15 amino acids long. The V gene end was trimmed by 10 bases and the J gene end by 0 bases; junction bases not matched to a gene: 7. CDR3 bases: TGTGCCACGAACGGACAGGGGGCTTTGAACACTGAAGCTTTCTTT. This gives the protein CATNGQGALNTEAFF.

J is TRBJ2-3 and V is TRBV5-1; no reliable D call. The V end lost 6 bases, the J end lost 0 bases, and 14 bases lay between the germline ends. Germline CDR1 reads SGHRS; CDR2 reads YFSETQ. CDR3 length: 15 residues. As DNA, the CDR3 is TGCGCCAGCAATCCCCAGTCTTTGAGCACAGATACGCAGTATTTT. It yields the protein CASNPQSLSTDTQYF.

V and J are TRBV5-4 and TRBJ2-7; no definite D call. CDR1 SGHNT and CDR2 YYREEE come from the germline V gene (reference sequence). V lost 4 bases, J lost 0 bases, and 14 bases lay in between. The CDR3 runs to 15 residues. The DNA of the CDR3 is TGTGCCAGCAGCACCTCTGGTACGTTCTCCTACGAGCAGTACTTC. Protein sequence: CASSTSGTFSYEQYF. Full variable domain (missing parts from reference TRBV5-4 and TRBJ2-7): ETGVTQSPTHLIKTRGQQVTLRCSSQSGHNTVSWYQQALGQGPQFIFQYYREEENGRGNFPPRFSGLQFPNYSSELNVNALELDDSALYLCASSTSGTFSYEQYFGPGTRLTVT.

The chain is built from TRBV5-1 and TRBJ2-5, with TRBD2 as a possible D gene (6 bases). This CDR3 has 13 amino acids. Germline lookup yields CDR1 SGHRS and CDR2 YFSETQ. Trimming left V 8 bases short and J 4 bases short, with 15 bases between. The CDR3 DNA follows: TGCGCCAGTCGTCCGGGAGCTAGAGAGACCCAGTACTTC. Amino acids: CASRPGARETQYF.

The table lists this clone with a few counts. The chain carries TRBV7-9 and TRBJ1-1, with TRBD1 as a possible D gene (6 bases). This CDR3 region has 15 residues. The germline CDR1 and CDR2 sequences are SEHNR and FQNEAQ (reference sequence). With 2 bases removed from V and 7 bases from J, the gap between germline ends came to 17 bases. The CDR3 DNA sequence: TGTGCCAGCAGCTTAACTTCCAGGGGATCTGGTGAAGCTTTCTTT. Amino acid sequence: CASSLTSRGSGEAFF.

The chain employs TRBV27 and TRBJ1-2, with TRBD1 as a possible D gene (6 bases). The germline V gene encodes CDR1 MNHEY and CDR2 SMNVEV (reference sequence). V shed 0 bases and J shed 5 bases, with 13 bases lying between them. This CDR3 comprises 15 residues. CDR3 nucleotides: TGTGCCAGCAGTTTATCTCGGGCAGGGGATTATGGCTACACCTTC. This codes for CASSLSRAGDYGYTF.

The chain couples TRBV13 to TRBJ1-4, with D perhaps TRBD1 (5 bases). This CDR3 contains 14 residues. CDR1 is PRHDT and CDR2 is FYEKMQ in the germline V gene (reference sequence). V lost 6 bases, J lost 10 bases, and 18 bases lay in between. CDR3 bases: TGTGCCAGCAGGGGCGGGGGAACCGAGGGAAAACTGTTTTTT. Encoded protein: CASRGGGTEGKLFF.

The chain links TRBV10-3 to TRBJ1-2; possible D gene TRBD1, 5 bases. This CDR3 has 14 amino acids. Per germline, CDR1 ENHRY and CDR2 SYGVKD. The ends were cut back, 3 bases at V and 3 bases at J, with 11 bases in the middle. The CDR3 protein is CAISDGGVDYGYTF. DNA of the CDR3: TGTGCCATCAGTGACGGAGGGGTGGACTATGGCTACACCTTC.

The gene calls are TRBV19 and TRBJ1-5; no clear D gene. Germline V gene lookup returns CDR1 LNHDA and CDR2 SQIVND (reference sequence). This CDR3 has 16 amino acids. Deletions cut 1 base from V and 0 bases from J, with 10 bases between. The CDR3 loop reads CASSIVGIYSNQPQHF. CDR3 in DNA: TGTGCCAGTAGTATAGTGGGTATCTATAGCAATCAGCCCCAGCATTTT.

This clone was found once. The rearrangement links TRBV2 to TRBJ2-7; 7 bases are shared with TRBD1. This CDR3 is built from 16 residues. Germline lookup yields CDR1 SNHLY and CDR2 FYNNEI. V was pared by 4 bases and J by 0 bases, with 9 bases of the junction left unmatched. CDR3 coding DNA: TGTGCCAGCAGTGGACCGGGACAGAGGAGCTCCTACGAGCAGTACTTC. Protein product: CASSGPGQRSSYEQYF.

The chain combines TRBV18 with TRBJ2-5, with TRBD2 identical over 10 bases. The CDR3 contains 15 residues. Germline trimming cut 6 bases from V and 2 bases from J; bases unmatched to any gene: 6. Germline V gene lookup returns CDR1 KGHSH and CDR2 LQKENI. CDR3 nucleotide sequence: TGTGCCAGCTCCCTACTAGCGGGACCGCAAGAGACCCAGTACTTC. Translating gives CASSLLAGPQETQYF.

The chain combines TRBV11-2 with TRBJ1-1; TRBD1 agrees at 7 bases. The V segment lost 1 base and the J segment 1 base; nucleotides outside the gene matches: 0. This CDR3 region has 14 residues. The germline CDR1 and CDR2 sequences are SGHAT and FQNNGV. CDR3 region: CASSLGQGNTEAFF. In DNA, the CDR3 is TGTGCCAGCAGCTTAGGACAGGGGAACACTGAAGCTTTCTTT.

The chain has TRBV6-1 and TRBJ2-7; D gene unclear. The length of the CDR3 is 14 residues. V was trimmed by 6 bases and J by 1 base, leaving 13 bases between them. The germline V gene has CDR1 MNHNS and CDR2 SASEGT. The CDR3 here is CASRGEGRSYEQYF. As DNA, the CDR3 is TGTGCCAGCAGGGGTGAAGGACGGTCCTACGAGCAGTACTTC.

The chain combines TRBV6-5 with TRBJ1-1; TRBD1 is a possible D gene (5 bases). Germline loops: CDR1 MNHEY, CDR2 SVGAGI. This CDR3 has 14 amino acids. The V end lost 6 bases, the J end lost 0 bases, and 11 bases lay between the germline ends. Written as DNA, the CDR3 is TGTGCCAGCAGCTCAAGAGGGGTGAACACTGAAGCTTTCTTT. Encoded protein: CASSSRGVNTEAFF.

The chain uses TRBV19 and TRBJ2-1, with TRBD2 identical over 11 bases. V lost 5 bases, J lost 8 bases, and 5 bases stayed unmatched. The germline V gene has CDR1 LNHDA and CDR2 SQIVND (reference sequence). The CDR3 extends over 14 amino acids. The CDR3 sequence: CASSLSGGVHEQFF. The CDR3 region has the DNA TGTGCCAGTAGTCTTAGCGGGGGGGTTCATGAGCAGTTCTTC.

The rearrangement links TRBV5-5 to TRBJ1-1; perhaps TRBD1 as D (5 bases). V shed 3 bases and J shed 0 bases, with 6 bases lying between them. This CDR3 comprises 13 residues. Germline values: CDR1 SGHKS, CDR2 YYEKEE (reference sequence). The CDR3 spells CASSWGVNTEAFF. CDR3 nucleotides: TGTGCCAGCAGCTGGGGGGTGAACACTGAAGCTTTCTTT.